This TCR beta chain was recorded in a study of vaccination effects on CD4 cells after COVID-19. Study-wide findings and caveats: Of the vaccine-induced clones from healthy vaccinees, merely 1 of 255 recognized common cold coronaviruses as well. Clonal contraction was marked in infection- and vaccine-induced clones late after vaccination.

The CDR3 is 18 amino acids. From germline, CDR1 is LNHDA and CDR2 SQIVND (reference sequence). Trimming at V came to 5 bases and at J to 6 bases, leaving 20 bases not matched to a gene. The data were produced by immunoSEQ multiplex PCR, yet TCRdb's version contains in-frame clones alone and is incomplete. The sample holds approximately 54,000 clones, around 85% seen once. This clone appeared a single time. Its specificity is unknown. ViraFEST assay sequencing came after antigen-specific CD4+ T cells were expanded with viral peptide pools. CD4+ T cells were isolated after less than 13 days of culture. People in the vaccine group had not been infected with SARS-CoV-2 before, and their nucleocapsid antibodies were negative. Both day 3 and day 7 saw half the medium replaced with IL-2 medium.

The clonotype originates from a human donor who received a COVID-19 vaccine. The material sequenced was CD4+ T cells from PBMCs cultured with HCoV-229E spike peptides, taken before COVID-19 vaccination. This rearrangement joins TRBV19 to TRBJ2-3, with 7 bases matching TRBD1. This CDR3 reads CASSWTGKTSGHVDTQYF. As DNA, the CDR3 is TGTGCCAGTAGTTGGACAGGAAAGACGTCGGGACACGTTGATACGCAGTATTTT.